This TCR beta chain appears in the sequencing data of a study of OX40 agonist ivuxolimab in advanced cancers. Overall study: Subjects had a mean age of roughly 60 years, with a range of roughly 23 to 79; around 80% were male.

This clone was counted only a few times. Here immunoSEQ multiplex PCR was the method, and the copy in TCRdb shows in-frame clones only, minus some. Among some 77,000 clones listed, roughly 88% were seen once. The CDR3 sequence is 14 residues long. Losses at the gene ends were 6 bases for V and 8 bases for J; bases not matched to a gene: 11. Germline CDR1 and CDR2: SQVTM and ANQGSEA. The sample in question was CD4+ or CD8+ T cells sorted from blood, obtained in a trial of the OX40 agonist ivuxolimab. The gene calls are TRBV29-1 and TRBJ1-4, with 8 bases lining up with TRBD1. The clonotype was recovered from an adult with an advanced solid tumor such as melanoma, head and neck, liver or kidney cancer. CDR3 in DNA: TGCAGCGTCGCAACAGGGGGGCCTGCCGAAAAACTGTTTTTT. It is translated as CSVATGGPAEKLFF.